Reported below is one TCR beta chain. The sample belongs to a study of blood T cell repertoires in COVID-19. Generated by immunoSEQ multiplex PCR, the TCRdb table keeps only in-frame clones and is missing some. The sample includes about 170,000 clones, more than 70% seen only once; the top ten take roughly a fifth. CDR1 and CDR2 from the germline V gene are LGHDT and YNNKEL (reference sequence). Trimming took 4 bases from V and 1 from J; bases not matched to a gene: 10. This CDR3 region has 17 residues. The sequencing input was peripheral blood. This sequence was found in a woman in her sixties or seventies who had recovered from COVID-19. The chain is built from TRBV3-1 (or the pseudogene TRBV3-2) and TRBJ2-5, with TRBD2 matching 9 bases. DNA for the CDR3: TGTGCCAGCAGCCCCATGGGGGTTAGCGGGAGCCAAGAGACCCAGTACTTC. This translates into CASSPMGVSGSQETQYF.